Shown below are 5 T cell receptor beta chains from a single sample sequenced in a study of blood T cell repertoires in COVID-19. TCRdb's table, derived via immunoSEQ multiplex PCR, lists solely in-frame clones and lacks some. The sample comprises roughly 250,000 clones, 70% to 85% of which are singletons, and roughly a tenth rests with the top ten. Material for sequencing was peripheral blood. The receptors come from a woman of 80 years or more with acute or convalescent COVID-19.

The CDR3 protein is CASSLVAGKETQYF. Written as DNA, the CDR3 is TGCGCCAGCAGCTTGGTCGCGGGGAAAGAGACCCAGTACTTC. This rearrangement joins TRBV5-1 to TRBJ2-5; D perhaps matches TRBD2 (6 bases). CDR1 and CDR2 from the germline V gene are SGHRS and YFSETQ. V gave up 0 bases and J gave up 3 bases, with 9 bases separating them. This CDR3 has 14 residues.

The rearrangement joins TRBV3-1 (or the pseudogene TRBV3-2) to TRBJ1-1; D not certain. The V end lost 0 bases, the J end lost 0 bases, and 8 bases lay between the germline ends. This CDR3 is built from 15 residues. CDR1 is LGHDT and CDR2 is YNNKEL in the germline V gene (reference sequence). CDR3 nucleotide sequence: TGTGCCAGCAGCCAAGACCCCCCATTGAACACTGAAGCTTTCTTT. Amino acid sequence: CASSQDPPLNTEAFF.

This clone was seen a single time. This sample also contains other DNA sequences that code for the same CDR3. V gene TRBV15 combines with J gene TRBJ1-1; D not certain. The germline V gene has CDR1 LNHNV and CDR2 YYDKDF (reference sequence). Trimming took 0 bases from V and 5 from J, leaving 10 bases between them. The CDR3 runs 14 residues. CDR3 protein: CATSRDLGGTEAFF. The CDR3 DNA reads TGTGCCACCAGCAGAGATCTGGGCGGGACTGAAGCTTTCTTT.

V usage is TRBV7-9 and J usage is TRBJ1-6; TRBD1 agrees at 8 bases. The CDR3 runs 15 residues. Germline lookup yields CDR1 SEHNR and CDR2 FQNEAQ (reference sequence). Trimming at V came to 5 bases and at J to 5 bases, leaving 5 bases not matched to a gene. The CDR3 DNA is TGTGCCAGCAGCCCAGGGACAGGTCATAATTCACCCCTCCACTTT. This translates into CASSPGTGHNSPLHF. The complete variable domain, with remaining parts taken from reference TRBV7-9 and TRBJ1-6, reads DTGVSQNPRHKITKRGQNVTFRCDPISEHNRLYWYRQTLGQGPEFLTYFQNEAQLEKSRLLSDRFSAERPKGSFSTLEIQRTEQGDSAMYLCASSPGTGHNSPLHFGNGTRLTVT.

This chain links TRBV5-6 with TRBJ2-3; the D is unclear. The CDR3 has 15 residues. CDR1 SGHDT and CDR2 YYEEEE come from the germline V gene. The V end was cut by 1 base, the J end by 0 bases, with 9 bases between. The chain's CDR3 is CASSLYATSTDTQYF. CDR3 nucleotides: TGTGCCAGCAGCTTGTACGCCACTAGCACAGATACGCAGTATTTT.